Each of the 21 T cell receptor beta chains below was sequenced from the same sample in a study of blood T cells in healthy people across ages. With a J-beta primer mix and a sample-barcoded 5' primer, a second PCR ran about 7 to 12 cycles. Each CDR3 protein is one row after TCRdb ran MiXCR on the 5' RACE reads. The sample shows over 1.5 million distinct CDR3 sequences, approximately 50% of them seen only once. The sample was blood. These TCRs come from a woman aged 40 to 49 in good health.

A few counts support this clonotype. CDR3 sequence (DNA): TGTGCCAGCAGTTATCCCAAAACGCGGGCCCCTTCTCAGCATTTT. Residues: CASSYPKTRAPSQHF. The chain combines TRBV6-2 or TRBV6-3 with TRBJ1-5; D is unresolved. Trimming shortened V by 3 bases and J by 13 bases, and 22 bases separated the two germline ends. Looked up from germline, CDR1 is MNHEY and CDR2 is SVGEGT. The CDR3 has 15 amino acids.

This chain links TRBV7-9 with TRBJ1-1; D gene uncertain. Germline CDR1 reads SEHNR; CDR2 reads FQNEAQ (reference sequence). Trimming stripped 5 bases from V and 8 bases from J, with 6 bases between. This CDR3 has 10 residues. The CDR3 nucleotides read TGTGCCAGCAGCGGACTAGAAGCTTTCTTT. Translation gives CASSGLEAFF.

The chain uses TRBV20-1 and TRBJ1-1; TRBD1 is a possible D gene (6 bases). This CDR3 has 12 residues. Trimming left V 3 bases short and J 8 bases short, with 13 bases between. Germline CDR1 reads DFQATT; CDR2 reads SNEGSKA (reference sequence). CDR3 nucleotides: TGCAGTGCTAGTGGGGGGGGCTCCGAAGCTTTCTTT. Translated: CSASGGGSEAFF.

V and J are TRBV9 and TRBJ1-2; 8 nucleotides match TRBD1. V lost 0 bases and J lost 8; bases outside the gene matches: 9. The CDR3 totals 15 residues. The germline CDR1 and CDR2 sequences are SGDLS and YYNGEE. Here the CDR3 DNA reads TGTGCCAGCAGCGTAGAGGGGACAGGTCTAGGCGGCTACACCTTC. Protein: CASSVEGTGLGGYTF.

The rearrangement links TRBV20-1 to TRBJ2-3, with D perhaps assigned TRBD1 or TRBD2 (5 bases each). V was cut by 2 bases and J by 4 bases, with 16 bases left in between. CDR3 length: 15 residues. Germline assignment: CDR1 DFQATT and CDR2 SNEGSKA (reference sequence). The CDR3 coding sequence is TGCAGTGCTAGATACCCGGGACGCGAGGCAGATACGCAGTATTTT. Its protein product is CSARYPGREADTQYF.

The rearrangement uses TRBV11-2 and TRBJ2-7; TRBD2 matches 9 bases. Judging by the DNA end, TRBJ2-5 fits better; the J call may be wrong. This CDR3 spans 15 amino acids. CDR1 is SGHAT, CDR2 FQNNGV, per germline. In nucleotides, the CDR3 is TGTGCCAGCAGCTTAGAGCTAGCGGGGATGGAGACCCAGTACTTC. Its translation is CASSLELAGMETQYF.

J is TRBJ1-2 and V is TRBV11-2; the D is unclear. The germline V gene has CDR1 SGHAT and CDR2 FQNNGV. The CDR3 runs 13 residues. V lost 5 bases and J 5 bases, leaving 12 bases between the germline ends. The CDR3 region is CASSPVGQYGYTF. CDR3 in DNA: TGTGCCAGCAGCCCGGTGGGTCAATATGGCTACACCTTC.

The chain recombines TRBV6-1 with TRBJ1-1, with D perhaps TRBD1 (5 bases). CDR1 and CDR2 (germline): MNHNS, SASEGT. The CDR3 totals 16 residues. V lost 1 base and J 3 bases, leaving 15 bases between the germline ends. The CDR3 DNA reads TGTGCCAGCAGTGAAGTGGGGGGGAGGAGGGACACTGAAGCTTTCTTT. It translates to CASSEVGGRRDTEAFF.

This clonotype was detected only a few times. The J gene is TRBJ2-1, the V gene TRBV20-1; 9 bases map to TRBD2. Trimming cost V 3 bases and J 3 bases; bases outside gene matches: 6. The CDR3 spans 15 residues. Per the germline V gene, CDR1 is DFQATT and CDR2 is SNEGSKA (reference sequence). The CDR3 DNA sequence: TGCAGTGCTAGTTCTATAGCGGGGGACTACAATGAGCAGTTCTTC. Its protein product is CSASSIAGDYNEQFF.

The chain links TRBV27 to TRBJ1-3, with D unclear. The CDR3 is 15 amino acids. V was pared by 1 base and J by 3 bases, with 10 bases between. Germline V gives CDR1 MNHEY, CDR2 SMNVEV (reference sequence). The CDR3 sequence: CASSLWAGSGNTIYF. Here the CDR3 DNA reads TGTGCCAGCAGTTTATGGGCAGGTAGTGGAAACACCATATATTTT.

The rearrangement uses TRBV6-5 and TRBJ1-2; tentatively, D is TRBD1 (5 bases). CDR1 is MNHEY and CDR2 is SVGAGI in the germline V gene. The germline V and J ends were trimmed by 6 bases and 8 bases, with 13 bases remaining between them. This CDR3 contains 12 residues. The CDR3 DNA is TGTGCCAGCAGGGCTGGTGAGGGGGGCTACACCTTC. This translates into CASRAGEGGYTF.

This chain joins TRBV3-1 and TRBJ1-2; no reliable D call. There are 16 residues in the CDR3. Germline V CDR1 and CDR2: LGHDT, YNNKEL (reference sequence). Deletions cut 0 bases from V and 8 bases from J, with 19 bases between. The CDR3 is CASSQDRAGLHKGYTF. In DNA, the CDR3 is TGTGCCAGCAGCCAAGATCGAGCGGGCTTGCATAAGGGCTACACCTTC.

The V and J genes are TRBV15 and TRBJ1-2, with a weak D call TRBD1 (5 bases). This CDR3 contains 15 residues. V gave up 5 bases and J gave up 5 bases, with 18 bases separating them. Germline lookup yields CDR1 LNHNV and CDR2 YYDKDF (reference sequence). CDR3 sequence reads: CATSGDPGSFYGYTF. CDR3 in DNA: TGTGCCACCAGCGGGGACCCAGGGAGCTTTTATGGCTACACCTTC.

Only a few counts were recorded for this clonotype. The rearrangement links TRBV20-1 to TRBJ2-5, with TRBD1 matching 12 bases. This CDR3 is 16 amino acids long. Germline V gives CDR1 DFQATT, CDR2 SNEGSKA (reference sequence). With V trimmed by 3 bases and J by 5 bases, 10 bases remained unmatched. The CDR3 DNA is TGCAGTGCTAGCTTCGCCGGGACAGGGGGCCGGGAGACCCAGTACTTC. This encodes CSASFAGTGGRETQYF.

With respect to this clonotype: Being one base from a much bigger clone, this may be a read error. J is TRBJ2-2 and V is TRBV24-1; D is ambiguous. This CDR3 region has 14 residues. Germline-derived CDR1 and CDR2 are KGHDR and SFDVKD. V lost 3 bases, J lost 7 bases, and 11 bases lay in between. CDR3 in amino acids: CATSDRIESGELFF. The CDR3, as DNA: TGTGCCACCAGTGATCGGATCGAGAGCGGGGAGCTGTTTTTT.

This clonotype was counted between two and nine times. The chain combines TRBV9 with TRBJ1-1; D not resolved. CDR1 and CDR2 (germline): SGDLS, YYNGEE. V shed 7 bases and J shed 1 base, with 5 bases lying between them. This CDR3 is 11 amino acids long. CDR3 loop: CASGENTEAFF. The CDR3 DNA reads as TGTGCCAGCGGGGAGAACACTGAAGCTTTCTTT.

The chain links TRBV4-3 to TRBJ1-1; TRBD1 is a possible D gene (5 bases). This CDR3 spans 16 amino acids. With 0 bases removed from V and 3 bases from J, the gap between germline ends came to 14 bases. The germline gives CDR1 LGHNA, CDR2 YSLEER. The CDR3 sequence is CASSQDWGRGDTEAFF. The CDR3 nucleotides read TGCGCCAGCAGCCAAGATTGGGGAAGAGGGGACACTGAAGCTTTCTTT.

CDR3 nucleotides: TGCGCCAGCAGCGGAACAGGGGGACCTAACTATGGCTACACCTTC. Translation gives CASSGTGGPNYGYTF. The V and J genes are TRBV5-1 and TRBJ1-2; 8 bases agree with TRBD1. CDR1 is SGHRS, CDR2 YFSETQ, per germline. The ends lost 4 bases at V and 0 bases at J; junction bases unmatched: 5. The CDR3 has 15 residues.

The chain combines TRBV11-1 with TRBJ2-3; 7 nucleotides agree with TRBD1. This CDR3 spans 15 amino acids. With 1 base clipped from V and 2 bases from J, the junction kept 3 bases outside the gene matches. CDR1 is SGHAT and CDR2 is FQDESV in the germline V gene (reference sequence). The CDR3 coding sequence is TGTGCCAGCAGCTTAGTGGGACAGATCACAGATACGCAGTATTTT. This codes for CASSLVGQITDTQYF.

This clonotype was seen a handful of times. The chain joins TRBV11-2 to TRBJ2-5, with TRBD1 as a possible D gene (5 bases). Germline lookup yields CDR1 SGHAT and CDR2 FQNNGV. Trimming left V 5 bases short and J 5 bases short, with 15 bases between. The CDR3 totals 14 residues. The CDR3 coding sequence is TGTGCCAGCAGCATACAGGCCCCCGGGGAGACCCAGTACTTC. This translates into CASSIQAPGETQYF.

The CDR3 spells CASSGLGDWQTQYF. CDR3 DNA sequence: TGCGCCAGCAGCGGCCTGGGGGATTGGCAGACCCAGTACTTC. The chain recombines TRBV5-1 with TRBJ2-5; the D gene could be TRBD1 or TRBD2 (5 bases each). V was trimmed by 4 bases and J by 6 bases, leaving 16 bases between them. Per germline, CDR1 SGHRS and CDR2 YFSETQ. The CDR3 consists of 14 residues.